The 7 T cell receptor beta chains given below trace back to one sample, sequenced in a study of cytomegalovirus exposure and HLA in healthy donors. It was with 60 Vbeta and 13 Jbeta primers that the PCR ran. Here immunoSEQ multiplex PCR was the method, and the copy in TCRdb shows in-frame clones only, minus some. The repertoire holds 85,000 to 130,000 clones, with roughly 73% as singletons. Sequenced input: PBMCs. These receptors were collected from a man aged 40-49 years in good health and CMV-seronegative.

The chain couples TRBV29-1 to TRBJ2-2; 7 nucleotides agree with TRBD1. Unmatched junction bases numbered 9, after V lost 7 bases and J lost 7 bases. Germline lookup yields CDR1 SQVTM and CDR2 ANQGSEA. CDR3 length: 13 residues. The CDR3 protein is CSGRQGRVGELFF. The DNA of the CDR3 is TGCAGCGGAAGACAGGGCAGGGTCGGGGAGCTGTTTTTT.

The chain recombines TRBV7-9 with TRBJ2-1; 11 nucleotides match TRBD2. Germline V gene lookup returns CDR1 SEHNR and CDR2 FQNEAQ (reference sequence). Trimming cost V 0 bases and J 6 bases; bases outside gene matches: 1. The CDR3 totals 15 residues. This CDR3 is CASSLASGGANEQFF. In DNA form, the CDR3 reads TGTGCCAGCAGCTTAGCTAGCGGGGGGGCCAATGAGCAGTTCTTC.

This chain connects TRBV19 to TRBJ1-6; D is undetermined. The CDR3 runs to 13 residues. Trimming removed 0 bases from V and 9 bases from J, with 6 bases in between. Germline lookup yields CDR1 LNHDA and CDR2 SQIVND (reference sequence). For the CDR3, the DNA is TGTGCCAGTAGTATAGATTGGGCTTCACCCCTCCACTTT. Its protein product is CASSIDWASPLHF.

This clone has more than one count but fewer than ten. This chain links TRBV4-1 with TRBJ1-2; tentatively, D is TRBD1 (6 bases). The V end was cut by 1 base, the J end by 5 bases, with 17 bases between. The CDR3 covers 16 residues. Germline lookup yields CDR1 MGHRA and CDR2 YSYEKL. CDR3 loop: CASSQGQGSSTYGYTF. CDR3 nucleotide sequence: TGCGCCAGCAGCCAAGGTCAGGGGTCTTCAACTTATGGCTACACCTTC.

There are a few counts of this clone. V gene TRBV5-1 combines with J gene TRBJ2-5, with a possible D match to TRBD1 (6 bases). From germline, CDR1 is SGHRS and CDR2 YFSETQ. The CDR3 is made up of 18 amino acids. The germline V and J ends were trimmed by 3 bases and 0 bases, with 21 bases remaining between them. The CDR3 sequence is CASSWGKTGTGYQETQYF. The CDR3 DNA reads as TGCGCCAGCAGCTGGGGAAAAACAGGGACGGGTTACCAAGAGACCCAGTACTTC.

The chain joins TRBV19 to TRBJ1-1, with D unresolved. CDR3 length: 14 residues. Germline lookup yields CDR1 LNHDA and CDR2 SQIVND (reference sequence). Deletions cut 8 bases from V and 0 bases from J, with 13 bases between. The chain's CDR3 is CASSNFGLNTEAFF. The CDR3 DNA is TGTGCCAGTTCAAACTTCGGGTTGAACACTGAAGCTTTCTTT.

This clone was picked up one time. This chain links TRBV28 with TRBJ1-5, with TRBD1 matching over 9 bases. CDR1 and CDR2 (germline): MDHEN, SYDVKM. The CDR3 spans 13 residues. With V trimmed by 6 bases and J by 5 bases, 2 bases remained unmatched. The CDR3 DNA reads TGTGCCAGCAGACGGACAGGGGATCAGCCCCAGCATTTT. Its protein product is CASRRTGDQPQHF.